The present T cell receptor beta chain was sequenced within a study of blood T cell repertoires in COVID-19. Cohorts were based on clinical histories the participants reported. Sequenced by immunoSEQ multiplex PCR; TCRdb stores in-frame clones only, minus some. The sample lists approximately 200,000 clones, about 85% seen once, with 10% to 11% in the top ten. The sequenced sample consisted of PBMCs or T cells enriched from blood (not recorded which). The clonotype comes from a man younger than 45 who had recovered from COVID-19.

CDR3 region: CAWSGGAESKTQHF. In DNA, the CDR3 is TGTGCCTGGAGTGGCGGGGCCGAATCAAAGACCCAGCATTTT. The chain uses TRBV30 and TRBJ1-5, with D possibly TRBD1 on 5 matching bases. The germline V and J ends were trimmed by 1 base and 11 bases, with 18 bases remaining between them. Germline V CDR1 and CDR2: GTSNPN, SVGIG (reference sequence). There are 14 residues in the CDR3.